Listed below are T cell receptor beta chains from one sample, sequenced in a study of cytomegalovirus exposure and HLA in healthy donors. Profiled with immunoSEQ multiplex PCR; TCRdb holds only in-frame clones, not every one. The table lists approximately 110,000 clones, about 80% of them singletons. Sequencing was done on a sample of PBMCs. The receptors shown here come from a man younger than 45 in good health and CMV-seronegative. Each CDR3 is given with its conserved first and last residue. The order of the fields is V gene, clone size, D gene, J gene, CDR3 protein, CDR3 DNA. The D gene is left open where the match is weak. Size values are once, few and many counts, or a class for expanded clones, and some rows have none.

>TRBV7-6|NA|NA|TRBJ2-1
CASSRWLARDEQFF
TGTGCCAGCAGCCGCTGGCTAGCGAGGGATGAGCAGTTCTTC
>TRBV27|NA|NA|TRBJ2-1
CASSLGPNEQFF
TGTGCCAGCAGTTTAGGGCCTAATGAGCAGTTCTTC
>TRBV11-2|NA|NA|TRBJ2-7
CASTPTEATREQYF
TGTGCCAGCACCCCTACGGAGGCTACTCGCGAGCAGTACTTC
>TRBV6-1|NA|NA|TRBJ1-1
CASSGPRIRNTEAFF
TGTGCCAGCAGTGGGCCCCGCATTCGGAACACTGAAGCTTTCTTT
>TRBV2|NA|NA|TRBJ2-5
CASLRGRSETQYF
TGTGCCAGCCTGCGGGGTAGGTCGGAGACCCAGTACTTC
>TRBV7-6|NA|TRBD2|TRBJ2-1
CAIGSGGNEQFF
TGTGCCATAGGTAGCGGGGGGAATGAGCAGTTCTTC
>TRBV19|NA|TRBD1|TRBJ1-5
CASRGTGALKAQHF
TGTGCCAGTAGGGGGACAGGGGCCCTAAAGGCCCAGCATTTT
>TRBV5-1|few|TRBD1|TRBJ1-2
CASSSGQRYGYTF
TGCGCCAGCAGCTCGGGACAGCGCTATGGCTACACCTTC
>TRBV25-1|NA|TRBD1|TRBJ2-2
CASTRDRGYTGELFF
TGTGCCAGCACCCGGGACAGGGGGTACACCGGGGAGCTGTTTTTT
>TRBV11-2|NA|TRBD2|TRBJ2-2
CASSLTGGTGELFF
TGTGCCAGCAGCTTGACGGGAGGTACCGGGGAGCTGTTTTTT
>TRBV29-1|NA|TRBD1|TRBJ1-1
CSVEAGGTEAFF
TGCAGCGTTGAAGCAGGGGGGACTGAAGCTTTCTTT
>TRBV6-5|NA|NA|TRBJ2-7
CASSYGQPFEQYF
TGTGCCAGCAGTTATGGACAGCCATTCGAGCAGTACTTC
>TRBV5-1|NA|NA|TRBJ2-1
CASSFGGGSSYNEQFF
TGCGCCAGCAGCTTCGGTGGGGGGAGCTCCTACAATGAGCAGTTCTTC
>TRBV4-1|NA|NA|TRBJ1-5
CASSPRGPLSNQPQHF
TGCGCCAGCAGCCCCCGGGGTCCTCTTAGCAATCAGCCCCAGCATTTT
>TRBV19|NA|NA|TRBJ2-7
CASSGQMSSYEQYF
TGTGCCAGTAGCGGACAGATGAGCTCCTACGAGCAGTACTTC
>TRBV6-6|NA|NA|TRBJ1-6
CAAIERGGRSPLHF
TGTGCCGCGATAGAGCGGGGTGGAAGGTCACCCCTCCACTTT
>TRBV4-1|NA|TRBD2|TRBJ2-7
CASSQATSGPYEQYF
TGCGCCAGCAGCCAAGCGACTAGCGGACCTTACGAGCAGTACTTC
>TRBV9|NA|TRBD2|TRBJ2-1
CASSVEDFGGDEQFF
TGTGCCAGCAGCGTAGAAGACTTCGGGGGGGATGAGCAGTTCTTC
>TRBV9|NA|TRBD2|TRBJ2-1
CASNPLAGVANEQFF
TGTGCCAGCAACCCACTAGCGGGAGTCGCTAATGAGCAGTTCTTC
>TRBV7-9|NA|NA|TRBJ2-7
CASSPPAGEQYF
TGTGCCAGCAGCCCCCCCGCAGGCGAGCAGTACTTC
>TRBV7-2|NA|NA|TRBJ2-6
CASSRVGGPPRSGANVLTF
TGTGCCAGCAGCCGGGTAGGGGGTCCACCTCGCTCTGGGGCCAACGTCCTGACTTTC
>TRBV10-2|NA|TRBD1|TRBJ1-2
CASSQRTGADTF
TGCGCCAGCAGTCAAAGGACAGGGGCCGACACCTTC
>TRBV6-1|NA|TRBD1|TRBJ2-7
CASRDRDRAYEQYF
TGTGCCAGCAGGGACCGGGACAGGGCCTACGAGCAGTACTTC
>TRBV19|NA|NA|TRBJ1-1
CASIPYVGQGNTEAFF
TGTGCCAGTATCCCATACGTCGGGCAGGGGAACACTGAAGCTTTCTTT